This T cell receptor beta chain was observed in a study of shared clonotypes between healthy human individuals. Study-level results: Larger richness was generally estimated for naive than memory subsets.

For this clone: Its antigen remains unidentified.

Libraries were prepared by immunoSEQ multiplex PCR; TCRdb keeps only in-frame clonotypes and omits some of them. The sample yields over a million clones, around 78% seen once. The CDR3 has 15 residues. The V and J ends lost 2 bases and 5 bases respectively, with 15 bases between them. Per the germline V gene, CDR1 is KGHSH and CDR2 is LQKENI. This chain joins TRBV18 and TRBJ2-5; a possible D gene is TRBD2 (5 bases). Sequencing was performed on memory CD4+ T cells from PBMCs. Subset indicated: CD45RA-negative fraction. The sequence derives from a man aged 18 to 30 in good health. Some clones in this sample may be carry-over from other donors' samples. The CDR3 loop reads CASSPMKRTGETQYF. CDR3 coding DNA: TGTGCCAGCTCACCAATGAAGAGGACGGGGGAGACCCAGTACTTC.